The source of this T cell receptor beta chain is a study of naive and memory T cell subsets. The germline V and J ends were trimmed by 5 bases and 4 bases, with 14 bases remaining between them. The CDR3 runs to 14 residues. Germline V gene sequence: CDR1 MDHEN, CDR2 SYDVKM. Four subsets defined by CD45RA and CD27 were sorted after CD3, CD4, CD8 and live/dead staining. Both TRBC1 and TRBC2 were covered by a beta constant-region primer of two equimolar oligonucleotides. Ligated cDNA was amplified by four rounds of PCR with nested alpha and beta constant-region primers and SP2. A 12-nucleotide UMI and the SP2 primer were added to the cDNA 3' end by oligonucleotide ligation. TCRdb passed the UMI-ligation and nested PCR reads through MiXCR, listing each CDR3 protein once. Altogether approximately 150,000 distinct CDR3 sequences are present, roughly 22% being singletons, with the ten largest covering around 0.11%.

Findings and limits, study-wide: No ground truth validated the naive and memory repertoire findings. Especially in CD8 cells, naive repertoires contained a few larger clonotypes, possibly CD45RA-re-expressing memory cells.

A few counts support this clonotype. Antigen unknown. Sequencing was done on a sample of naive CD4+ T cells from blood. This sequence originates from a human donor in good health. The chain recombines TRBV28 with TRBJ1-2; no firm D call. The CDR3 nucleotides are TGTGCCAGCAGTCCTCGGTCAGCTGGCTATGGCTACACCTTC. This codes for CASSPRSAGYGYTF.